The source of this TCR beta chain is a study of blood T cell repertoires in COVID-19. Original processing notes: Cell counts per sample came from amplifying reference gene primers. The method was immunoSEQ multiplex PCR; TCRdb's version includes in-frame clones alone and lacks a portion of them. The DNA was the basis for D and trimming; V, J and clone size are from that table. Of 130,000 to 150,000 clones listed, about nine tenths are singletons. Germline V gene sequence: CDR1 SGHNT, CDR2 YENEEA. The CDR3 is made up of 14 amino acids. Trimming removed 5 bases from V and 0 bases from J; junction bases left unmatched: 1.

This chain links TRBV11-3 with TRBJ2-7; 10 positions match TRBD1. Input material: peripheral blood. The sequence came from a human donor in a cohort sampled during active COVID-19. The CDR3: CASSRTGGSYEQYF. DNA for the CDR3: TGTGCCAGCAGCCGGACAGGGGGCTCCTACGAGCAGTACTTC.